The 7 T cell receptor beta chains reported below all come from one sample, sequenced in a study of blood T cell repertoires in COVID-19. Here immunoSEQ multiplex PCR was the method, and the copy in TCRdb shows in-frame clones only, minus some. The repertoire includes 50,000 to 55,000 clones, about 85% of them detected once, and 6.5% sits in the top ten. The source material was peripheral blood. The receptors stem from a man aged 60 to 75 with acute or convalescent COVID-19.

V and J are TRBV19 and TRBJ1-4; 9 bases fit TRBD1. CDR1 and CDR2 (germline): LNHDA, SQIVND (reference sequence). Trimming at V came to 5 bases and at J to 2 bases, leaving 3 bases not matched to a gene. This CDR3 region has 15 residues. In nucleotides, the CDR3 is TGTGCCAGTAGTGCCACAGGGGGCACTAATGAAAAACTGTTTTTT. It translates to CASSATGGTNEKLFF.

The CDR3 loop is CASSRDSYSPLHF. DNA for the CDR3: TGTGCCAGCAGCCGGGACAGTTATTCACCCCTCCACTTT. The chain links TRBV14 to TRBJ1-6, with TRBD1 matching 7 bases. The length of the CDR3 is 13 residues. Germline V gives CDR1 SGHDN, CDR2 FVKESK. The ends lost 4 bases at V and 8 bases at J; junction bases unmatched: 2.

V and J are TRBV7-2 and TRBJ1-5, with 7 bases lining up with TRBD1. Losses at the gene ends were 2 bases for V and 7 bases for J; bases not matched to a gene: 5. This CDR3 contains 14 residues. Per germline, CDR1 SGHTA and CDR2 FQGNSA. For the CDR3, the DNA is TGTGCCAGCAGCTTACAGGGGGTGTGGCAGCCCCAGCATTTT. As protein: CASSLQGVWQPQHF.

This CDR3 reads CASSRPSAAMFNQPQHF. In DNA form, the CDR3 reads TGTGCCAGCAGCCGACCCTCAGCGGCCATGTTCAATCAGCCCCAGCATTTT. The chain employs TRBV28 and TRBJ1-5; no definite D call. V dropped 6 bases and J dropped 3 bases, with 21 bases sitting between them. Germline loops: CDR1 MDHEN, CDR2 SYDVKM. The CDR3 totals 17 residues.

The J gene is TRBJ1-5, the V gene TRBV2, with D possibly matching TRBD1 (6 bases). The V end lost 6 bases, the J end lost 2 bases, and 20 bases lay between the germline ends. The CDR3 runs 17 residues. Germline CDR1 SNHLY, CDR2 FYNNEI. The CDR3 DNA reads as TGTGCCAGCAGACATCACGGCCCCCCAGGGGGCAATCAGCCCCAGCATTTT. Translation: CASRHHGPPGGNQPQHF.

This clone was observed once. J is TRBJ2-7 and V is TRBV28, with TRBD2 matching 10 bases. Germline V gene sequence: CDR1 MDHEN, CDR2 SYDVKM. The V segment lost 7 bases and the J segment 0 bases; nucleotides outside the gene matches: 6. CDR3 length: 15 amino acids. The chain's CDR3 is CASIPLAGSSYEQYF. The CDR3 DNA reads TGTGCCAGCATCCCACTAGCGGGGAGCTCCTACGAGCAGTACTTC.

The chain joins TRBV27 to TRBJ2-7; 11 nucleotides align to TRBD2. This CDR3 spans 15 amino acids. Germline V gene sequence: CDR1 MNHEY, CDR2 SMNVEV (reference sequence). The trim removed 2 bases at V and 3 bases at J, leaving 3 bases unmatched. CDR3 bases: TGTGCCAGCAGTTTACAAGGACTAGCGGGCTACGAGCAGTACTTC. Its translation is CASSLQGLAGYEQYF.